The sample holds many counts of the clone carrying this T cell receptor beta chain. The CDR3 spans 14 residues. Germline lookup yields CDR1 MNHEY and CDR2 SVGEGT. V was clipped by 5 bases and J by 4 bases, with 12 bases between them. This sample was taken from a study of blood T cells in healthy people across ages. For the second PCR, which ran for about 6 to 11 cycles, a sample-barcoded 5' primer and a J-beta primer mix were used. TCRdb analysed the 5' RACE reads with MiXCR anew, one entry per CDR3 protein. This sample yields hundreds of thousands of distinct CDR3 sequences, of which approximately 31% are seen a single time; 15% belongs to the top ten.

This rearrangement joins TRBV6-2 or TRBV6-3 to TRBJ2-1; possible D gene TRBD2, 5 bases. The sequencing sample was made of blood. This receptor was identified in an elderly woman in good health. The CDR3 DNA sequence: TGTGCCAGCAGTGCGCGGGCCATTTACAATGAGCAGTTCTTC. Its translation: CASSARAIYNEQFF.